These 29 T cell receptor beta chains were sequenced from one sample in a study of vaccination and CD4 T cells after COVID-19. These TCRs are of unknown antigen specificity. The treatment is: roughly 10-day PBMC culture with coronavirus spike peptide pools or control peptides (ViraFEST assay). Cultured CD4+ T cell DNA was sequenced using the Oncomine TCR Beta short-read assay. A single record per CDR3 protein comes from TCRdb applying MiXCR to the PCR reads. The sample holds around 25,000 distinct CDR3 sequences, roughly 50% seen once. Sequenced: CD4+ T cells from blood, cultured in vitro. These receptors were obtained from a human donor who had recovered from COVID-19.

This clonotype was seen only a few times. The CDR3 reads CASSQGYRENSPLHF. The CDR3 DNA reads as TGCGCCAGCAGCCAAGGCTACAGGGAAAATTCACCCCTCCACTTT. J is TRBJ1-6 and V is TRBV4-3, with D tentatively TRBD1 (6 bases). CDR3 size: 15 residues. V lost 1 base, J lost 7 bases, and 11 bases lay in between. Germline V gene sequence: CDR1 LGHNA, CDR2 YSLEER.

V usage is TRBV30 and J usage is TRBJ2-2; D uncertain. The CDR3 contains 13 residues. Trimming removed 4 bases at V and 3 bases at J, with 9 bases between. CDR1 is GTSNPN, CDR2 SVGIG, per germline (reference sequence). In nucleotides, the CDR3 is TGTGCCTGGACCCGGACGCACACCGGGGAGCTGTTTTTT. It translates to CAWTRTHTGELFF.

The CDR3 region has the DNA TGCAGTGCTAGTGGGGGAGCTAGCTCTGGAAACACCATATATTTT. Translating it yields CSASGGASSGNTIYF. The chain uses TRBV20-1 and TRBJ1-3; possible D gene TRBD1, 5 bases. This CDR3 has 15 residues. Germline V lookup: CDR1 DFQATT, CDR2 SNEGSKA (reference sequence). V was trimmed by 3 bases and J by 0 bases, leaving 12 bases between them.

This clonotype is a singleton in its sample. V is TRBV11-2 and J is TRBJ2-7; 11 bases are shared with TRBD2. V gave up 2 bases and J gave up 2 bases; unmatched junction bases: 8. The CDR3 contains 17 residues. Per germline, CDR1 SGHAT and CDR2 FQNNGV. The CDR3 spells CASSLISGRANTYEQYF. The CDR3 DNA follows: TGTGCCAGCAGCTTAATTAGCGGGAGGGCCAATACCTACGAGCAGTACTTC.

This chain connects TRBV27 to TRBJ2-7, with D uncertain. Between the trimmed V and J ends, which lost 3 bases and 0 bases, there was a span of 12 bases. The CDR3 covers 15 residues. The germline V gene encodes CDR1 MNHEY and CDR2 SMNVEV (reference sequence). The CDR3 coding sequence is TGTGCCAGCAGTTTTCGGCAGACAAGCTCCTACGAGCAGTACTTC. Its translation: CASSFRQTSSYEQYF.

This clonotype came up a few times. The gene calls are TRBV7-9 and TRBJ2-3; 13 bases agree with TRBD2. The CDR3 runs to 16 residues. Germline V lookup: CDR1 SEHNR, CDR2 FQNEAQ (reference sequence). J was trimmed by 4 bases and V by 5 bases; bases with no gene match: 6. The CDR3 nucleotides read TGTGCCAGCAGCCCTTGGACTAGCGGGAGCTCAGATACGCAGTATTTT. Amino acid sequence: CASSPWTSGSSDTQYF.

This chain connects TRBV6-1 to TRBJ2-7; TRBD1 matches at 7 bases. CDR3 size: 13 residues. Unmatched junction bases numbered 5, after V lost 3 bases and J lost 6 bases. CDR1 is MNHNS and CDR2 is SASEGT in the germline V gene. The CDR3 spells CASSDYRGTEQYF. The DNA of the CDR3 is TGTGCCAGCAGTGACTACAGGGGTACCGAGCAGTACTTC.

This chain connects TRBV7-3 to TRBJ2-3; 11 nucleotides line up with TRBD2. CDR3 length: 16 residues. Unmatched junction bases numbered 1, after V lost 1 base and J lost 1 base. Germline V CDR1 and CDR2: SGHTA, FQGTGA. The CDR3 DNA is TGTGCCAGCAGCTTAATGGGACTAGCGGGCACAGATACGCAGTATTTT. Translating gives CASSLMGLAGTDTQYF.

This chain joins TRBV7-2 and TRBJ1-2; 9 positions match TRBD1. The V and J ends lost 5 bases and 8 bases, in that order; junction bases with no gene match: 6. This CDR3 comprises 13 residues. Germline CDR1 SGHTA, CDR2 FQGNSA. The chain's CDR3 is CASSPQGALGYTF. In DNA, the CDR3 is TGTGCCAGCAGCCCACAGGGGGCGCTGGGCTACACCTTC.

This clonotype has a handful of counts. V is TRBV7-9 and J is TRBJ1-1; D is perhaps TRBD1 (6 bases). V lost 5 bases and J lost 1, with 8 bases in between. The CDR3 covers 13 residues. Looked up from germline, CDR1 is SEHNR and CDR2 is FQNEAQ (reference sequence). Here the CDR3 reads CASSQQGNTEAFF. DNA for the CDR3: TGTGCCAGCAGCCAACAGGGGAACACTGAAGCTTTCTTT. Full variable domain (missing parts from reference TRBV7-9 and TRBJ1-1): DTGVSQNPRHKITKRGQNVTFRCDPISEHNRLYWYRQTLGQGPEFLTYFQNEAQLEKSRLLSDRFSAERPKGSFSTLEIQRTEQGDSAMYLCASSQQGNTEAFFGQGTRLTVV.

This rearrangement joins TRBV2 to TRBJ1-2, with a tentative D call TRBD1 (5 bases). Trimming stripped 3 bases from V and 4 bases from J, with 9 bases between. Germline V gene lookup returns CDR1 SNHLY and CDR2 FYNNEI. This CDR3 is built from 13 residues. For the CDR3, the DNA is TGTGCCAGCAGTGACGCGGGGACCTATGGCTACACCTTC. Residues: CASSDAGTYGYTF.

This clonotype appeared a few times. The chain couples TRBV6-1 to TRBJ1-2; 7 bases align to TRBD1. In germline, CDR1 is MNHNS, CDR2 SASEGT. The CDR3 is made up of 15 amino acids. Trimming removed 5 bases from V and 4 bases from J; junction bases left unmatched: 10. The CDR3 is CASSTQTGISYGYTF. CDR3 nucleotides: TGTGCCAGCAGTACCCAGACAGGGATCAGCTATGGCTACACCTTC.

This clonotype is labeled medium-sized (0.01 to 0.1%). CDR3 DNA sequence: TGCAGTGCTAGTATCCGAATGGAGACCCAGTACTTC. Encoded protein: CSASIRMETQYF. The chain joins TRBV20-1 to TRBJ2-5; D is unresolved. The CDR3 runs to 12 residues. Trimming stripped 3 bases from V and 5 bases from J, with 10 bases between. Per the germline V gene, CDR1 is DFQATT and CDR2 is SNEGSKA (reference sequence).

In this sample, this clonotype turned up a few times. CDR3 DNA sequence: TGTGCCAGCAGCTCATACTTGGACACCCTCGGCGGGCAGCCCCAGCATTTT. It translates to CASSSYLDTLGGQPQHF. The gene calls are TRBV7-2 and TRBJ1-5; perhaps TRBD1 as D (5 bases). The CDR3 runs 17 residues. Germline assignment: CDR1 SGHTA and CDR2 FQGNSA. The V end was cut by 4 bases, the J end by 7 bases, with 23 bases between.

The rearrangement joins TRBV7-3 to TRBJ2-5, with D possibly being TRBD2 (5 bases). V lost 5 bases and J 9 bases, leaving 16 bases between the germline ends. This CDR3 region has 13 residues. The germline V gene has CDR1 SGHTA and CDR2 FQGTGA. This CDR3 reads CASSPGVAEAQYF. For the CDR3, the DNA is TGTGCCAGCAGCCCAGGCGTTGCGGAGGCCCAGTACTTC.

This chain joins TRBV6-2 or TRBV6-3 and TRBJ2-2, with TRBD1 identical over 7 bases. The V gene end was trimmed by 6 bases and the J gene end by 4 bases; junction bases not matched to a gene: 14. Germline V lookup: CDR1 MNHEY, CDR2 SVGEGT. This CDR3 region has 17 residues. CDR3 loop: CASSSATGLLSTGELFF. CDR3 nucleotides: TGTGCCAGCAGCTCCGCGACAGGGCTGCTATCCACCGGGGAGCTGTTTTTT.

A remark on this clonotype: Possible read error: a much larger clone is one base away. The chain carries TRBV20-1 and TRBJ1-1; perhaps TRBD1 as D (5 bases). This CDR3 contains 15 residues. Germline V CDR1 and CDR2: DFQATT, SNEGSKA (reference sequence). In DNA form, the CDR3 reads TGCAGTGCTAGTTCGTACGGGGGACCGAACACTCAAGCTTTCTTT. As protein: CSASSYGGPNTQAFF.

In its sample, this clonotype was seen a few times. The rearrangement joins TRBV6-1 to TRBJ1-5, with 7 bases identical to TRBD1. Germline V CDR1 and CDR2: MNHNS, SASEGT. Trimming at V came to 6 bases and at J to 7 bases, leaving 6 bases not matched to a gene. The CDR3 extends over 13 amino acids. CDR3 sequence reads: CASSKDREQPQHF. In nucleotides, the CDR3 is TGTGCCAGCAGCAAAGACAGGGAACAGCCCCAGCATTTT.

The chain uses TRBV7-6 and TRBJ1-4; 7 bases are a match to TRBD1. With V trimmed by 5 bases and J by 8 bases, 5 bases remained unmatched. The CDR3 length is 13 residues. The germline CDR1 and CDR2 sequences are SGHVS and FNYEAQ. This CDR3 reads CASSQTGKEKLFF. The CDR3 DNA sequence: TGTGCCAGCAGCCAGACAGGGAAGGAAAAACTGTTTTTT.

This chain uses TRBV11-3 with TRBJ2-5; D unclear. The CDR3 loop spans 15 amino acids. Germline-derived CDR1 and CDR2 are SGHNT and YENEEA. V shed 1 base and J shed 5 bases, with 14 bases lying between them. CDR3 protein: CASSLGSGSRETQYF. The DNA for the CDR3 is TGTGCCAGCAGCTTAGGATCGGGCAGTAGGGAGACCCAGTACTTC. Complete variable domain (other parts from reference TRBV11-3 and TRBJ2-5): EAGVVQSPRYKIIEKKQPVAFWCNPISGHNTLYWYLQNLGQGPELLIRYENEEAVDDSQLPKDRFSAERLKGVDSTLKIQPAELGDSAVYLCASSLGSGSRETQYFGPGTRLLVL.

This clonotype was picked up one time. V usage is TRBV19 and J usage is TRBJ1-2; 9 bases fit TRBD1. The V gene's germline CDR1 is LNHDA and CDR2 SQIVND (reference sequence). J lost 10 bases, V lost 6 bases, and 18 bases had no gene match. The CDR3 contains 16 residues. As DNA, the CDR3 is TGTGCCAGTAGCCCCCAGGGACCGGGACAGGGTCATTACTACACCTTC. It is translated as CASSPQGPGQGHYYTF.

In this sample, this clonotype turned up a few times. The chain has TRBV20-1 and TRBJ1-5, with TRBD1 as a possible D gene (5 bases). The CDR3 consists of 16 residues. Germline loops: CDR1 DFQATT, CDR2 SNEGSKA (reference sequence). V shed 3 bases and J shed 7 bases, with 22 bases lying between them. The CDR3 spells CSARGRTNRGGQPQHF. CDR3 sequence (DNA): TGCAGTGCTAGGGGTCGGACGAACCGGGGCGGACAGCCCCAGCATTTT.

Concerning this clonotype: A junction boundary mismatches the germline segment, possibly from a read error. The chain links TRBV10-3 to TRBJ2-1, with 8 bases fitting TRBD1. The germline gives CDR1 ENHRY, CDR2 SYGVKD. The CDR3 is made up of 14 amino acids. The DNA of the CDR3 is TGTGCCACCAGTAGGGGACAGGATGTAAATGAGCAGTTCTTC. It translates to CATSRGQDVNEQFF.

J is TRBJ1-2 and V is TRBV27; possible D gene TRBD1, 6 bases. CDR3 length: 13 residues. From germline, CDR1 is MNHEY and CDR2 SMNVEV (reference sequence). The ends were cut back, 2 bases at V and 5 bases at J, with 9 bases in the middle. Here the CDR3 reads CASSLRGGYGYTF. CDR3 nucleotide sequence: TGTGCCAGCAGTTTACGAGGGGGTTATGGCTACACCTTC.

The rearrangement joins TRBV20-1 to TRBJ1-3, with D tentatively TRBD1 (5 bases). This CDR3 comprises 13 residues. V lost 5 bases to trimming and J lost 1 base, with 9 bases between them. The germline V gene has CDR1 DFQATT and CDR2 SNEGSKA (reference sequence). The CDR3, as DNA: TGCAGTGCTCCCCCAGGGTCTGGAAACACCATATATTTT. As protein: CSAPPGSGNTIYF.

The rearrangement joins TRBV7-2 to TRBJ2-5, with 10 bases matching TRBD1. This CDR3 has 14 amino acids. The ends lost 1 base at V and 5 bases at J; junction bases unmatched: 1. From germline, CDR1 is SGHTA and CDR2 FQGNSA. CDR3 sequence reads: CASSLGQGAETQYF. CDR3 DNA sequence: TGTGCCAGCAGCTTAGGACAGGGGGCGGAGACCCAGTACTTC.

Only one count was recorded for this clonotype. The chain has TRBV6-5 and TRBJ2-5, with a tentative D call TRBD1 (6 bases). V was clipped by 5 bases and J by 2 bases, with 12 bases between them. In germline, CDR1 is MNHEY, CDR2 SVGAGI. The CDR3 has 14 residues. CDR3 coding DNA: TGTGCCAGCAGTAACTGGGACACACAAGAGACCCAGTACTTC. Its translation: CASSNWDTQETQYF.

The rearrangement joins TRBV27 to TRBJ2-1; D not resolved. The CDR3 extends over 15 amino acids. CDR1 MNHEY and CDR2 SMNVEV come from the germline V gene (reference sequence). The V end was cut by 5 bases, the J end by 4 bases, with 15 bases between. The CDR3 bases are TGTGCCAGCAGTGCCTTCTTCCCCGGATACAATGAGCAGTTCTTC. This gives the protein CASSAFFPGYNEQFF.

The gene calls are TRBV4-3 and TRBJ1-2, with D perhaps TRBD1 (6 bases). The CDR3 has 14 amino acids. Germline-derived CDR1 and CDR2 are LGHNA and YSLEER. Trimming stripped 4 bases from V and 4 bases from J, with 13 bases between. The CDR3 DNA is TGCGCCAGCAGCCGGGAAGGGGGTCTCTATGGCTACACCTTC. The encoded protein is CASSREGGLYGYTF.